Presented here are 24 T cell receptor beta chains from one specimen sequenced in a study of T cell repertoires in cytomegalovirus infection. These TCRs are of unknown antigen specificity. Each CDR3 protein is one row after TCRdb ran MiXCR on the reads. The sample carries about 50,000 distinct CDR3 sequences, roughly a fifth recorded once. Source: CD8+ T cells from cultured PBMCs, taken from culture after CMV antigen stimulation. These receptors all stem from a human donor in good health (CMV status not recorded). Some clones in this sample may be carry-over from other donors' samples.

The gene calls are TRBV28 and TRBJ2-7, with no clear D. The CDR3 consists of 15 residues. The V end was cut by 5 bases, the J end by 2 bases, with 16 bases between. Germline V gives CDR1 MDHEN, CDR2 SYDVKM. CDR3 bases: TGTGCCAGCAGTGACTCTCGGACCCGTGCCTACGAGCAGTACTTC. Its protein product is CASSDSRTRAYEQYF.

This clonotype appeared a few times. The chain carries TRBV12-3 or TRBV12-4 and TRBJ1-3; TRBD1 is a possible D gene (5 bases). V was cut by 6 bases and J by 1 base, with 13 bases left in between. CDR3 size: 15 residues. The DNA for the CDR3 is TGTGCCAGCAGCCAAACAGGAATATCTGGAAACACCATATATTTT. Translation: CASSQTGISGNTIYF.

This clonotype has only a few counts. The chain combines TRBV7-9 with TRBJ1-4, with D maybe TRBD1 (5 bases). The CDR3 consists of 16 residues. CDR1 and CDR2 from the germline V gene are SEHNR and FQNEAQ (reference sequence). Between the trimmed V and J ends, which lost 0 bases and 8 bases, there was a span of 16 bases. The CDR3 protein is CASSLAISRADEKLFF. The CDR3 bases are TGTGCCAGCAGCTTAGCCATAAGCAGGGCCGACGAAAAACTGTTTTTT.

The chain is built from TRBV3-1 and TRBJ2-1; the match to TRBD2 covers 12 bases. CDR3 size: 17 residues. V shed 4 bases and J 9 bases; nucleotides not matched to a gene: 13. In germline, CDR1 is LGHDT, CDR2 YNNKEL (reference sequence). CDR3 bases: TGTGCCAGCAGCCCGTCTCTCCTAGCGGGGGGGCTTGTTGAGCAGTTCTTC. This sequence encodes CASSPSLLAGGLVEQFF.

This chain connects TRBV7-9 to TRBJ2-1; 12 bases are a match to TRBD1. The trim removed 10 bases at V and 6 bases at J, leaving 7 bases unmatched. The CDR3 is made up of 14 amino acids. Germline V lookup: CDR1 SEHNR, CDR2 FQNEAQ (reference sequence). As DNA, the CDR3 is TGTGCCATTTCCCGGGACAGGGGGCGCAATGAGCAGTTCTTC. Its translation is CAISRDRGRNEQFF.

This clonotype turned up a few times. The chain is built from TRBV27 and TRBJ2-1; 10 bases align to TRBD1. Germline V gives CDR1 MNHEY, CDR2 SMNVEV (reference sequence). V trimming: 4 bases; J trimming: 8 bases; junction bases outside the gene matches: 11. CDR3 length: 16 residues. CDR3 protein: CASSSTGGGIIDEQFF. The CDR3 nucleotides read TGTGCCAGCAGTTCGACAGGGGGCGGAATTATTGATGAGCAGTTCTTC.

This clonotype was found a few times. This chain connects TRBV12-3 or TRBV12-4 to TRBJ2-5, with a tentative D call TRBD1 (5 bases). V lost 3 bases and J lost 8, with 7 bases in between. CDR3 size: 11 residues. CDR3 DNA sequence: TGTGCCAGCAGTTTGCAGGGAACCCAGTACTTC. Protein product: CASSLQGTQYF.

This clonotype was detected only a few times. The rearrangement uses TRBV25-1 and TRBJ1-1, with a possible D match to TRBD1 (5 bases). The V end was cut by 7 bases, the J end by 4 bases, with 7 bases between. This CDR3 is built from 11 residues. Per germline, CDR1 MGHDK and CDR2 SYGVNS. In nucleotides, the CDR3 is TGTGCCAGCACTCAGGGCACTGAAGCTTTCTTT. Its translation is CASTQGTEAFF.

This clonotype was detected a few times. The chain recombines TRBV7-9 with TRBJ1-1; D ambiguous. Germline CDR1 reads SEHNR; CDR2 reads FQNEAQ (reference sequence). Trimming shortened V by 3 bases and J by 7 bases, and 9 bases separated the two germline ends. This CDR3 comprises 12 residues. In DNA form, the CDR3 reads TGTGCCAGCAGCTTGGAGGACCTTGAAGCTTTCTTT. It codes for CASSLEDLEAFF.

This clonotype was picked up a small number of times. The gene calls are TRBV19 and TRBJ2-7; D ambiguous. CDR3 length: 13 residues. V gave up 6 bases and J gave up 1 base, with 10 bases separating them. Germline lookup yields CDR1 LNHDA and CDR2 SQIVND (reference sequence). The CDR3: CASRRKSSYEQYF. DNA for the CDR3: TGTGCCAGTAGGCGGAAGAGTTCCTACGAGCAGTACTTC.

This clonotype has just a few counts. This chain connects TRBV4-1 to TRBJ2-5; D is perhaps TRBD2 (6 bases). With 5 bases removed from V and 4 bases from J, the gap between germline ends came to 20 bases. This CDR3 spans 16 amino acids. In germline, CDR1 is MGHRA, CDR2 YSYEKL. CDR3 amino acids: CASSTLATSVVETQYF. In DNA form, the CDR3 reads TGCGCCAGCAGCACTCTAGCGACCTCTGTAGTAGAGACCCAGTACTTC.

The CDR3 reads CSVEGAGGIYGYTF. In DNA form, the CDR3 reads TGCAGCGTTGAAGGGGCAGGGGGAATTTATGGCTACACCTTC. This chain joins TRBV29-1 and TRBJ1-2; 7 nucleotides line up with TRBD1. From germline, CDR1 is SQVTM and CDR2 ANQGSEA. Trimming removed 1 base from V and 5 bases from J; junction bases left unmatched: 7. This CDR3 contains 14 residues. Full variable domain (missing parts from reference TRBV29-1 and TRBJ1-2): SAVISQKPSRDICQRGTSLTIQCQVDSQVTMMFWYRQQPGQSLTLIATANQGSEATYESGFVIDKFPISRPNLTFSTLTVSNMSPEDSSIYLCSVEGAGGIYGYTFGSGTRLTVV.

This clonotype was counted only a few times. This rearrangement joins TRBV4-1 to TRBJ2-5; D is uncertain. V was clipped by 0 bases and J by 0 bases, with 17 bases between them. Germline-derived CDR1 and CDR2 are MGHRA and YSYEKL. The CDR3 runs to 18 residues. This chain's CDR3 is CASSQDWVPDGYQETQYF. CDR3 in DNA: TGCGCCAGCAGCCAAGATTGGGTCCCGGACGGCTACCAAGAGACCCAGTACTTC.

The V call is TRBV7-6, the J call TRBJ2-1; no clear D. Germline V lookup: CDR1 SGHVS, CDR2 FNYEAQ. Trimming stripped 2 bases from V and 2 bases from J, with 7 bases between. This CDR3 has 14 amino acids. The CDR3 DNA reads TGTGCCAGCAGCTTAAGCCCGGCCTACAATGAGCAGTTCTTC. Protein: CASSLSPAYNEQFF.

The chain is built from TRBV4-2 and TRBJ1-5; TRBD1 is a possible D gene (5 bases). CDR3 length: 17 amino acids. Trimming removed 0 bases from V and 3 bases from J, with 15 bases in between. Germline V lookup: CDR1 LGHNA, CDR2 YNFKEQ. The CDR3 sequence: CASSQENRVGDNQPQHF. The CDR3 coding sequence is TGTGCCAGCAGCCAAGAAAATCGGGTGGGGGACAATCAGCCCCAGCATTTT.

This clonotype appeared a few times. The rearrangement joins TRBV2 to TRBJ2-7; 8 nucleotides line up with TRBD1. Germline assignment: CDR1 SNHLY and CDR2 FYNNEI. This CDR3 is built from 16 residues. The V and J ends lost 6 bases and 3 bases, in that order; junction bases with no gene match: 13. The CDR3 DNA reads TGTGCCAGCAGCGGACAGGGCAATGAAGTTGACTACGAGCAGTACTTC. This translates into CASSGQGNEVDYEQYF. The full variable domain, with the rest looked up from reference TRBV2 and TRBJ2-7, is EPEVTQTPSHQVTQMGQEVILRCVPISNHLYFYWYRQILGQKVEFLVSFYNNEISEKSEIFDDQFSVERPDGSNFTLKIRSTKLEDSAMYFCASSGQGNEVDYEQYFGPGTRLTVT.

This clonotype turned up a few times. The V gene is TRBV12-3 or TRBV12-4, the J gene TRBJ2-2; D is perhaps TRBD1 (5 bases). The CDR3 runs 13 residues. Trimming left V 5 bases short and J 4 bases short, with 8 bases between. CDR3: CASSPDTTGELFF. In nucleotides, the CDR3 is TGTGCCAGCAGTCCGGACACCACCGGGGAGCTGTTTTTT.

This clonotype was observed a handful of times. The chain links TRBV7-2 to TRBJ2-2; D unclear. The CDR3 contains 13 residues. V lost 6 bases and J 1 base, leaving 6 bases between the germline ends. Germline V CDR1 and CDR2: SGHTA, FQGNSA. The CDR3 DNA reads TGTGCCAGCAGACTGATGAACACCGGGGAGCTGTTTTTT. Its translation is CASRLMNTGELFF.

V and J are TRBV13 and TRBJ2-7; 11 bases fit TRBD2. J lost 3 bases, V lost 0 bases, and 1 base had no gene match. The V gene's germline CDR1 is PRHDT and CDR2 FYEKMQ (reference sequence). There are 15 residues in the CDR3. The DNA of the CDR3 is TGTGCCAGCAGCTTAGGAGGACTAGCGGGCTACGAGCAGTACTTC. Protein product: CASSLGGLAGYEQYF.

This clonotype was seen only a few times. V is TRBV2 and J is TRBJ1-6; weak D call: TRBD1 (5 bases). The CDR3 has 15 amino acids. CDR1 and CDR2 (germline): SNHLY, FYNNEI. V was clipped by 7 bases and J by 7 bases, with 17 bases between them. CDR3 sequence: CASTPQRGGNSPLHF. CDR3 sequence (DNA): TGTGCCAGCACTCCGCAACGGGGCGGCAATTCACCCCTCCACTTT.

The chain is built from TRBV4-3 and TRBJ1-5; D not certain. The CDR3 has 16 amino acids. Per the germline V gene, CDR1 is LGHNA and CDR2 is YSLEER. V was cut by 0 bases and J by 0 bases, with 9 bases left in between. Here the CDR3 reads CASSQDSGDSNQPQHF. The DNA of the CDR3 is TGCGCCAGCAGCCAAGATTCCGGGGATAGCAATCAGCCCCAGCATTTT.

The V call is TRBV7-2, the J call TRBJ2-6, with D uncertain. Germline CDR1 SGHTA, CDR2 FQGNSA. Between the trimmed V and J ends, which lost 0 bases and 2 bases, there was a span of 14 bases. This CDR3 is 18 amino acids long. CDR3 amino acids: CASSLAHLHGTGANVLTF. The CDR3 nucleotides read TGTGCCAGCAGCTTAGCCCACCTTCACGGAACTGGGGCCAACGTCCTGACTTTC.

The chain combines TRBV4-3 with TRBJ1-1; D perhaps matches TRBD1 (6 bases). V was clipped by 4 bases and J by 5 bases, with 17 bases between them. The CDR3 runs to 15 residues. The V gene's germline CDR1 is LGHNA and CDR2 YSLEER. CDR3 sequence (DNA): TGCGCCAGCAGCCCAAAAAGGCAGGGGCGGACTGAAGCTTTCTTT. Translation gives CASSPKRQGRTEAFF.

This chain's CDR3 is CASSPGEGTEAFF. The DNA of the CDR3 is TGTGCCAGCTCACCAGGGGAGGGGACTGAAGCTTTCTTT. The chain employs TRBV18 and TRBJ1-1; perhaps TRBD1 as D (5 bases). The CDR3 sequence is 13 residues long. Germline CDR1 and CDR2: KGHSH and LQKENI. Between the trimmed V and J ends, which lost 2 bases and 5 bases, there was a span of 9 bases.